These 9 T cell receptor beta chains came from one sample sequenced in a study of molecular identifiers for immune sequencing clone quantification. Via MiXCR, TCRdb re-called the PCR reads, giving one row per CDR3 protein. The sample lists about 640,000 distinct CDR3 sequences; 20% were seen once. The sample consisted of naive CD8+ T cells from blood, with Jurkat cell RNA spiked in. As for subset: FACS-sorted CD8+CD4-CCR7+CD45RA+ naive T cells. These receptors were taken from a human donor in good health. Some libraries in this study had Jurkat cell RNA spiked in.

Turning to this clonotype: Since a much larger clone is just one base distant, this may be a read error. This CDR3 fails to terminate in the conserved phenylalanine or tryptophan, so it likely reflects a read error. The V call is TRBV10-3, the J call TRBJ2-7; D is uncertain. V lost 6 bases and J 3 bases, leaving 6 bases between the germline ends. CDR1 is ENHRY and CDR2 is SYGVKD in the germline V gene. This CDR3 region has 11 residues. In DNA, the CDR3 is TGTGCCATCAGCCACAACTACGAGCAGTACTCC. Its translation is CAISHNYEQYS.

In this sample, this clonotype turned up many times. V usage is TRBV7-2 and J usage is TRBJ1-6; possibly TRBD1 for D (5 bases). The CDR3 is made up of 15 amino acids. V shed 6 bases and J shed 6 bases, with 15 bases lying between them. From germline, CDR1 is SGHTA and CDR2 FQGNSA. The DNA of the CDR3 is TGTGCCAGCAGTCCCGGGACCGAGTTTAATTCACCCCTCCACTTT. Encoded protein: CASSPGTEFNSPLHF.

In its sample, this clonotype was seen many times. V and J are TRBV28 and TRBJ2-3; TRBD2 matches at 13 bases. V was pared by 2 bases and J by 3 bases, with 5 bases of the junction left unmatched. Germline CDR1 reads MDHEN; CDR2 reads SYDVKM. The CDR3 is 17 residues long. The CDR3 is CASSLPRTSGSTDTQYF. In nucleotides, the CDR3 is TGTGCCAGCAGTTTACCCCGGACTAGCGGGAGTACAGATACGCAGTATTTT.

There are many counts of this clonotype. The rearrangement joins TRBV3-1 to TRBJ2-7; 8 bases fit TRBD2. Germline V gene data show CDR1 as LGHDT and CDR2 as YNNKEL (reference sequence). CDR3 length equals 14 residues. Losses at the gene ends were 4 bases for V and 5 bases for J; bases not matched to a gene: 7. The CDR3 here is CASSPNAAGDEQYF. In nucleotides, the CDR3 is TGTGCCAGCAGCCCCAATGCAGCGGGGGACGAGCAGTACTTC.

The V and J genes are TRBV6-5 and TRBJ2-7, with TRBD2 identical over 8 bases. Germline V gene data show CDR1 as MNHEY and CDR2 as SVGAGI. V trimming: 5 bases; J trimming: 3 bases; junction bases outside the gene matches: 6. The CDR3 extends over 14 amino acids. The CDR3 nucleotides are TGTGCCAGCAGTGCCTTCGGGAGGGTCTACGAGCAGTACTTC. This codes for CASSAFGRVYEQYF.

At least ten counts were recorded for this clonotype. The chain links TRBV7-9 to TRBJ2-3; D possibly corresponds to TRBD2 (6 bases). CDR1 and CDR2 from the germline V gene are SEHNR and FQNEAQ (reference sequence). Trimming removed 3 bases at V and 4 bases at J, with 14 bases between. CDR3 size: 15 residues. For the CDR3, the DNA is TGTGCCAGCAGCTTGGTCGCAGGAGGGGCAGATACGCAGTATTTT. Amino acids: CASSLVAGGADTQYF.

This clonotype came up many times. The rearrangement uses TRBV28 and TRBJ1-4, with 9 bases identical to TRBD1. This CDR3 is built from 15 residues. Germline V gives CDR1 MDHEN, CDR2 SYDVKM. The J segment lost 7 bases and the V segment lost 6 bases, leaving 9 bases of the junction unmatched. CDR3 loop: CASRTLDRGSEKLFF. The CDR3 coding sequence is TGTGCCAGCAGGACCCTCGACAGGGGGAGTGAAAAACTGTTTTTT.

Of note for this clonotype: A much bigger clone sits one base away, suggesting this may be a read error. The chain is built from TRBV5-3 and TRBJ1-2; D ambiguous. TRBV5-3 is recorded as an ORF, its role being uncertain. The CDR3 is made up of 15 amino acids. The CDR3 spells CASSWAWTTSYGYTF. The CDR3, as DNA: TGTGCCAGCAGCTGGGCCTGGACGACCTCCTATGGCTACACCTTC.

In its sample, this clonotype was seen many times. The chain uses TRBV4-1 and TRBJ2-7; 11 bases map to TRBD1. The CDR3 is made up of 14 amino acids. The germline V gene encodes CDR1 MGHRA and CDR2 YSYEKL. V lost 6 bases, J lost 4 bases, and 5 bases stayed unmatched. This CDR3 is CASRAGQGEYEQYF. In DNA, the CDR3 is TGCGCCAGCAGGGCGGGACAGGGGGAATACGAGCAGTACTTC.